Each of the 22 T cell receptor beta chains below was sequenced from the same sample in a study of T-cell memory formation after mild COVID-19. TCRdb recomputed calls from the 5' RACE reads with MiXCR, one row per CDR3 protein. The sample records roughly 150,000 distinct CDR3 sequences, 20% to 25% being singletons. The source material was PBMCs or a T cell subset sorted from them (not recorded which). These receptors all stem from an adult woman who had mild COVID-19 (a few samples of this study predate the infection). Cell type and time point are not known.

This chain uses TRBV5-4 with TRBJ2-7; weak D call: TRBD1 (6 bases). V lost 2 bases and J lost 4, with 13 bases in between. The CDR3 spans 14 residues. Germline V gene data show CDR1 as SGHNT and CDR2 as YYREEE (reference sequence). The DNA of the CDR3 is TGTGCCAGCAGCTTTGCAAGGGGGTCGTACGAGCAGTACTTC. Its protein product is CASSFARGSYEQYF.

The chain recombines TRBV4-1 with TRBJ1-2, with D possibly TRBD1 on 5 matching bases. CDR3 length equals 15 residues. Germline assignment: CDR1 MGHRA and CDR2 YSYEKL. The V end was cut by 4 bases, the J end by 5 bases, with 17 bases between. DNA of the CDR3: TGCGCCAGCAGCCCAGAGGAGGGGTTAAGATATGGCTACACCTTC. Amino acids: CASSPEEGLRYGYTF.

The CDR3 is CASSLTGTDPYEQYF. CDR3 DNA sequence: TGTGCCAGCAGCTTAACAGGGACAGACCCCTACGAGCAGTACTTC. The chain combines TRBV7-6 with TRBJ2-7, with TRBD1 matching 7 bases. V trimming: 2 bases; J trimming: 2 bases; junction bases outside the gene matches: 6. The germline gives CDR1 SGHVS, CDR2 FNYEAQ. This CDR3 has 15 residues. The full variable domain, in which reference TRBV7-6 and TRBJ2-7 provide the parts outside the CDR3, is GAGVSQSPRYKVTKRGQDVALRCDPISGHVSLYWYRQALGQGPEFLTYFNYEAQQDKSGLPNDRFSAERPEGSISTLTIQRTEQRDSAMYRCASSLTGTDPYEQYFGPGTRLTVT.

This clonotype turned up a few times. This sequence joins TRBV6-2 or TRBV6-3 and TRBJ2-1; D remains unclear. V was clipped by 5 bases and J by 0 bases, with 11 bases between them. The germline CDR1 and CDR2 sequences are MNHEY and SVGEGT. The CDR3 has 15 amino acids. CDR3 in DNA: TGTGCCAGCAGTAGCAGTACCAGCTCCTACAATGAGCAGTTCTTC. This translates into CASSSSTSSYNEQFF.

CDR3 sequence reads: CATSRGVGGEKNIQYF. CDR3 coding DNA: TGTGCCACCAGCAGAGGTGTAGGGGGCGAAAAAAACATTCAGTACTTC. The chain carries TRBV15 and TRBJ2-4; 7 bases are shared with TRBD1. This CDR3 spans 16 amino acids. Trimming took 1 base from V and 4 from J; bases not matched to a gene: 7. The germline V gene encodes CDR1 LNHNV and CDR2 YYDKDF (reference sequence).

This clonotype was seen more than once but under ten times. The V and J genes are TRBV5-1 and TRBJ1-6; the match to TRBD1 covers 7 bases. Germline V gives CDR1 SGHRS, CDR2 YFSETQ. The junction had 5 bases not matched to a gene; V was cut back by 3 bases and J by 5 bases. This CDR3 is built from 15 residues. CDR3 in amino acids: CASSSEQGDNSPLHF. The CDR3 bases are TGCGCCAGCAGCTCGGAGCAGGGGGATAATTCACCCCTCCACTTT.

This chain uses TRBV7-8 with TRBJ1-1; tentative D call: TRBD1 (6 bases). CDR3 length equals 12 residues. V lost 5 bases to trimming and J lost 6 bases, with 10 bases between them. Germline CDR1 is SGHVS and CDR2 is FQNEAQ. DNA for the CDR3: TGTGCCAGCAGCGCTGGGGGCTCTGAAGCTTTCTTT. It specifies CASSAGGSEAFF. The entire variable domain, with the rest obtained from reference TRBV7-8 and TRBJ1-1, is as follows: GAGVSQSPRYKVAKRGQDVALRCDPISGHVSLFWYQQALGQGPEFLTYFQNEAQLDKSGLPSDRFFAERPEGSVSTLKIQRTQQEDSAVYLCASSAGGSEAFFGQGTRLTVV.

This clonotype was detected a few times. The gene calls are TRBV12-3 or TRBV12-4 and TRBJ2-2; D may be TRBD1 (5 bases). V was pared by 6 bases and J by 1 base, with 9 bases between. CDR3 length: 14 residues. CDR3 DNA: TGTGCCAGCAGCCGCCAGGGGAACACCGGGGAGCTGTTTTTT. It specifies CASSRQGNTGELFF.

This clonotype was detected only a few times. The chain has TRBV25-1 and TRBJ1-2; D possibly corresponds to TRBD1 (6 bases). The germline gives CDR1 MGHDK, CDR2 SYGVNS. V dropped 8 bases and J dropped 7 bases, with 11 bases sitting between them. CDR3 length: 11 amino acids. The DNA for the CDR3 is TGTGCCAGCGGGGGGGGCGTTGGCTACACCTTC. Translating it yields CASGGGVGYTF.

This sequence joins TRBV6-5 and TRBJ1-5; tentatively, D is TRBD1 (6 bases). The CDR3 has 16 residues. Germline-derived CDR1 and CDR2 are MNHEY and SVGAGI. The V end was cut by 2 bases, the J end by 7 bases, with 18 bases between. The CDR3 loop is CASSYAGGGPGQPQHF. Written as DNA, the CDR3 is TGTGCCAGCAGTTACGCAGGCGGGGGCCCCGGACAGCCCCAGCATTTT.

The V call is TRBV27, the J call TRBJ2-7; D is perhaps TRBD2 (6 bases). CDR1 and CDR2 from the germline V gene are MNHEY and SMNVEV (reference sequence). The length of the CDR3 is 16 residues. Trimming left V 5 bases short and J 2 bases short, with 19 bases between. The DNA of the CDR3 is TGTGCCAGCAGTCCTCTTCTGGGGGAGGAAACCTACGAGCAGTACTTC. Encoded protein: CASSPLLGEETYEQYF.

This clonotype was counted between two and nine times. The genes are TRBV9 and TRBJ2-1; possible D gene TRBD2, 5 bases. Between the trimmed V and J ends, which lost 4 bases and 9 bases, there was a span of 17 bases. Germline-derived CDR1 and CDR2 are SGDLS and YYNGEE. There are 14 residues in the CDR3. The CDR3 sequence: CASSPVGRVVEQFF. CDR3 nucleotides: TGTGCCAGCAGCCCAGTTGGGAGAGTCGTTGAGCAGTTCTTC. The full variable domain, with the rest looked up from reference TRBV9 and TRBJ2-1, is DSGVTQTPKHLITATGQRVTLRCSPRSGDLSVYWYQQSLDQGLQFLIQYYNGEERAKGNILERFSAQQFPDLHSELNLSSLELGDSALYFCASSPVGRVVEQFFGPGTRLTVL.

The chain has TRBV7-8 and TRBJ2-3; the match to TRBD1 covers 7 bases. The CDR3 sequence is 17 residues long. Germline V gene sequence: CDR1 SGHVS, CDR2 FQNEAQ. The V and J ends lost 5 bases and 0 bases, in that order; junction bases with no gene match: 11. The CDR3 is CASSDRDRPSSTDTQYF. The CDR3 nucleotides read TGTGCCAGCAGCGACCGGGACAGACCTTCTAGCACAGATACGCAGTATTTT.

The rearrangement uses TRBV27 and TRBJ2-7, with 10 bases matching TRBD1. V lost 5 bases and J lost 5; bases outside the gene matches: 9. Germline V CDR1 and CDR2: MNHEY, SMNVEV (reference sequence). The CDR3 contains 15 residues. The CDR3 DNA reads TGTGCCAGCAGTACCGCCGGGACAGGGGCGGACGAGCAGTACTTC. This sequence encodes CASSTAGTGADEQYF.

The V and J genes are TRBV12-3 or TRBV12-4 and TRBJ1-1; a weak D match, TRBD1 (5 bases). This CDR3 region has 13 residues. Deletions cut 6 bases from V and 2 bases from J, with 10 bases between. The CDR3 loop reads CASSLTDNTEAFF. The CDR3 DNA is TGTGCCAGCAGCTTGACAGACAACACTGAAGCTTTCTTT.

This clonotype came up a few times. The CDR3 bases are TGCGCCAGCAGCTGGGAGGGGTTTGGGAGCTCCTACAATGAGCAGTTCTTC. The encoded protein is CASSWEGFGSSYNEQFF. The chain links TRBV5-1 to TRBJ2-1; 7 nucleotides match TRBD2. Germline lookup yields CDR1 SGHRS and CDR2 YFSETQ. This CDR3 contains 17 residues. V lost 3 bases, J lost 0 bases, and 9 bases stayed unmatched.

This clonotype was detected ten times or more. The gene calls are TRBV7-9 and TRBJ2-2; 7 bases line up with TRBD1. With 4 bases clipped from V and 3 bases from J, the junction kept 5 bases outside the gene matches. Per germline, CDR1 SEHNR and CDR2 FQNEAQ (reference sequence). There are 15 residues in the CDR3. The CDR3 loop is CASSSTGAHTGELFF. DNA for the CDR3: TGTGCCAGCAGCTCCACAGGGGCCCACACCGGGGAGCTGTTTTTT.

Worth noting for this clonotype: A much larger clonotype is one base distant, so this may be a read error. This chain links TRBV7-3 with TRBJ1-1, with unresolved D. CDR1 is SGHTA, CDR2 FQGTGA, per germline. CDR3 length equals 15 residues. The germline V and J ends were trimmed by 1 base and 4 bases, with 13 bases remaining between them. The CDR3 sequence is CASSLIPGECTEAFF. In nucleotides, the CDR3 is TGTGCCAGCAGCTTAATTCCAGGAGAGTGCACTGAAGCTTTCTTT.

This clonotype came up a few times. The V and J genes are TRBV13 and TRBJ1-1; D not resolved. The CDR3 is 14 residues long. The germline V gene has CDR1 PRHDT and CDR2 FYEKMQ (reference sequence). V was pared by 4 bases and J by 8 bases, with 17 bases between. DNA of the CDR3: TGTGCCAGCAGCTCCTCTCAGATGAACGAGGAAGCTTTCTTT. Translated: CASSSSQMNEEAFF. Supplemented by reference TRBV13 and TRBJ1-1, the full variable domain reads AAGVIQSPRHLIKEKRETATLKCYPIPRHDTVYWYQQGPGQDPQFLISFYEKMQSDKGSIPDRFSAQQFSDYHSELNMSSLELGDSALYFCASSSSQMNEEAFFGQGTRLTVV.

V gene TRBV5-6 combines with J gene TRBJ2-3; a weak D match, TRBD2 (6 bases). In germline, CDR1 is SGHDT, CDR2 YYEEEE. The CDR3 is 14 residues long. The germline V and J ends were trimmed by 2 bases and 6 bases, with 13 bases remaining between them. The CDR3 sequence: CASSFGGIKDTQYF. DNA for the CDR3: TGTGCCAGCAGCTTTGGGGGGATAAAGGATACGCAGTATTTT.

V is TRBV5-1 and J is TRBJ2-1, with D tentatively TRBD2 (5 bases). The CDR3 length is 15 residues. V was clipped by 3 bases and J by 7 bases, with 17 bases between them. From germline, CDR1 is SGHRS and CDR2 YFSETQ. CDR3 in amino acids: CASSWTFSGDNEQFF. In nucleotides, the CDR3 is TGCGCCAGCAGCTGGACTTTCTCCGGGGATAATGAGCAGTTCTTC. Full variable domain (missing parts from reference TRBV5-1 and TRBJ2-1): KAGVTQTPRYLIKTRGQQVTLSCSPISGHRSVSWYQQTPGQGLQFLFEYFSETQRNKGNFPGRFSGRQFSNSRSEMNVSTLELGDSALYLCASSWTFSGDNEQFFGPGTRLTVL.

This chain connects TRBV7-8 to TRBJ1-5, with D maybe TRBD1 (6 bases). Trimming pared 5 bases from V and 0 bases from J, leaving 14 bases between. The CDR3 loop spans 16 amino acids. CDR1 is SGHVS and CDR2 is FQNEAQ in the germline V gene. DNA for the CDR3: TGTGCCAGCAGCCCGACCGGGACATATAGCAATCAGCCCCAGCATTTT. Translating it yields CASSPTGTYSNQPQHF.